Listed below are T cell receptor beta chains from one sample, sequenced in a study of cytomegalovirus exposure and HLA in healthy donors. The repertoire was sequenced with immunoSEQ multiplex PCR; TCRdb's copy has only in-frame clones and lacks some. Altogether about 170,000 clones are present, more than 80% being singletons, with the ten largest covering over 4.5%. Sequenced: PBMCs. These TCRs come from a woman between 18 and 29 years old in good health and CMV-seropositive. Each CDR3 is given with its conserved first and last residue.

CDR3	V	J
CASSPSRILRGPNTEAFF	TRBV7-8	TRBJ1-1
CAISAPGSGETQYF	TRBV10-3	TRBJ2-5
CASSHLTGGNTEAFF	TRBV27	TRBJ1-1
CASSLDRVPYEQYF	TRBV5-1	TRBJ2-7
CASSARDRGLGLSYEQYF	TRBV27	TRBJ2-7
CASSLVQGGNYEQYF	TRBV11-1	TRBJ2-7
CASSLGGRGLYEQYF	TRBV7-2	TRBJ2-7
CASSLDGADTGELFF	TRBV5-1	TRBJ2-2
CASSPLGVVYNEQFF	TRBV9	TRBJ2-1
CASSPRNAAVSPLHF	TRBV5-8	TRBJ1-6
CASSLWPGSPYEQYF	TRBV7-9	TRBJ2-7
CASSIDSPDRGRNEQFF	TRBV19	TRBJ2-1
CASSEAVPTGGYTF	TRBV6-1	TRBJ1-2
CASSVRGGARSETQYF	TRBV2	TRBJ2-5
CASGSGSGEKLFF	TRBV28	TRBJ1-4
CASSELAGTADGYTF	TRBV10-2	TRBJ1-2
CASSSGTSGEDTQYF	TRBV19	TRBJ2-3
CASTSDRGYGSPLHF	TRBV10-3	TRBJ1-6
CASSPRGDGELFF	TRBV27	TRBJ2-2
CASSERGDYGYTF	TRBV25-1	TRBJ1-2
CATYRGPYNEQFF	TRBV2	TRBJ2-1
CAISQSGQPEDTQYF	TRBV10-3	TRBJ2-3
CAASRDLAGGGDETQYF	TRBV15	TRBJ2-5
CATSRDENYEQYF	TRBV15	TRBJ2-7
CASSRNGQGRTEAFF	TRBV4-1	TRBJ1-1
CASSLGASGNTGELFF	TRBV11-2	TRBJ2-2
CASRDRGNSPLHF	TRBV28	TRBJ1-6
CAISDLVGADNEQFF	TRBV10-3	TRBJ2-1
CASSPTSGGAEQYF	TRBV21-1	TRBJ2-7
CASSRDGFYSNQPQHF	TRBV28	TRBJ1-5
CATSLDREETQYF	TRBV6-1	TRBJ2-5
CASSVGQGGEQYF	TRBV7-7	TRBJ2-7
CAIMARQGGRNTQYF	TRBV10-3	TRBJ2-3
CASSLDGEAPLSYEQYF	TRBV5-4	TRBJ2-7
CASSLGVGHSYEQYF	TRBV11-3	TRBJ2-7
CASSYSGQGAYEQYF	TRBV6-5	TRBJ2-7
CAFREKGSGGDNTDTQYF	TRBV21-1	TRBJ2-3
CASSLSQTAYEQYF	TRBV7-9	TRBJ2-7
CASSPPGHNQPQHF	TRBV9	TRBJ1-5
CASSWGGRQNTGELFF	TRBV5-1	TRBJ2-2
CASSFYPGQPSYEQYF	TRBV5-6	TRBJ2-7
CASSRTTGSGGYTF	TRBV18	TRBJ1-2
CASSLGGAPETQYF	TRBV7-2	TRBJ2-5
CASRRQTGMNTEAFF	TRBV6-1	TRBJ1-1
CASSQEGAGARDTQYF	TRBV4-1	TRBJ2-3
CASSPQGGLNTEAFF	TRBV18	TRBJ1-1
CASSQGTGNQPQHF	TRBV4-2	TRBJ1-5
CASSVALAGDGGELFF	TRBV9	TRBJ2-2
CASSLAIPSVGQGSEQYF	TRBV7-9	TRBJ2-7